The source of this T cell receptor (beta chain) is a study of blood T cell repertoires in COVID-19. Study processing details: Amplified reference gene primers provided the basis for estimating nucleated cell counts. Assay: immunoSEQ multiplex PCR; the TCRdb copy retains only in-frame clones and omits some. V, J and clone size reflect that table, while D and trimming were determined from the DNA. The data show approximately 170,000 clones, around 80% seen once. The CDR3 consists of 12 residues. The germline CDR1 and CDR2 sequences are MNHEY and SVGAGI. Trimming took off 10 bases at V and 5 bases at J, with 14 bases between the two ends.

What was sequenced was PBMCs or T cells enriched from blood (not recorded which). The rearrangement uses TRBV6-5 and TRBJ1-2; D possibly corresponds to TRBD1 (5 bases). The TCR sequence derives from a man in his forties or fifties who had recovered from COVID-19. CDR3 in DNA: TGTGCCACTCAAAGGGGTGCATATGGCTACACCTTC. Its protein is CATQRGAYGYTF.